This TCR beta chain was identified in a study of shared clonotypes between healthy human individuals. Comment on this clone: No antigen is known for it.

The repertoire was sequenced with immunoSEQ multiplex PCR; TCRdb's copy has only in-frame clones and lacks some. This sample has 2 million to 3 million clones, with more than 85% found just once. Study-wide results and caveats: Approximately 4.9% of naive CD4 clonotypes were shared across a handful of donors.

The TCR comes from a man aged 18 to 29 in good health. Some clones in this sample may be carry-over from other donors' samples. The sequenced sample was naive CD4+ T cells from PBMCs. Regarding subset: CD45RA+ positively selected.

The CDR3 region has the DNA TGTGCCAGCAGTCCCTCTAGCGGTTCTCTGGTGGAGCAGTACTTC. Translated, it gives CASSPSSGSLVEQYF. V usage is TRBV6-6 and J usage is TRBJ2-7; 7 positions match TRBD2. The CDR3 has 15 amino acids. V gave up 5 bases and J gave up 7 bases; unmatched junction bases: 14. In germline, CDR1 is MNHNY, CDR2 SVGAGI (reference sequence).